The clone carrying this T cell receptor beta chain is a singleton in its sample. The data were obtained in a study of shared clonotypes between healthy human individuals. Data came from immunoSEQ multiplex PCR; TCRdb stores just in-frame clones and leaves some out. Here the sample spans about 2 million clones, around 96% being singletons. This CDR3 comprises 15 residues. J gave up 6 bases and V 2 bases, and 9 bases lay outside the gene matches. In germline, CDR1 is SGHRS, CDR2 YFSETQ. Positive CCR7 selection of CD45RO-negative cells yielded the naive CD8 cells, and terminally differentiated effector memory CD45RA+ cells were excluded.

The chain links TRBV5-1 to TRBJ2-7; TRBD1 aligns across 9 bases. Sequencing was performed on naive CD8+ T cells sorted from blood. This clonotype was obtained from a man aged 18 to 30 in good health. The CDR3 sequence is CASSFASGTGFEQYF. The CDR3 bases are TGCGCCAGCAGCTTTGCCTCCGGGACAGGGTTCGAGCAGTACTTC.